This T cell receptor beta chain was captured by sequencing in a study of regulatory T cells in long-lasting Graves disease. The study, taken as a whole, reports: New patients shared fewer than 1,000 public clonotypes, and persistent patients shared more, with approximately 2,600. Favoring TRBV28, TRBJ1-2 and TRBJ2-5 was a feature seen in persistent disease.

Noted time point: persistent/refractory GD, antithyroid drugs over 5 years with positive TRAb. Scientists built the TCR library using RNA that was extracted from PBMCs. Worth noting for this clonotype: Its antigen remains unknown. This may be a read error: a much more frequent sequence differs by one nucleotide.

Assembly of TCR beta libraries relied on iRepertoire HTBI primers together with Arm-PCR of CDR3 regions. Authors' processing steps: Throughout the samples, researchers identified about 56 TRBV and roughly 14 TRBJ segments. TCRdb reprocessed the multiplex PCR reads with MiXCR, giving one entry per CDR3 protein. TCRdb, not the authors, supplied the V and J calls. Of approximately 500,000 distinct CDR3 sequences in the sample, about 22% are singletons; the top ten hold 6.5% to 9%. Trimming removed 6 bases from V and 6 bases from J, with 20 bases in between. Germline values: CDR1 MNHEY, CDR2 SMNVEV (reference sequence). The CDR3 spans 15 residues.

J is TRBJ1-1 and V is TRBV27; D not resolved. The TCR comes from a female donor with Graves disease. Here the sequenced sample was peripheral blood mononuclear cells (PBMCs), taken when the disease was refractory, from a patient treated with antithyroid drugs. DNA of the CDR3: TGTGCCAGCAGCCCCATTGACGGAGGGTACGCTGAAGCTTTCTTT. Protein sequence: CASSPIDGGYAEAFF.